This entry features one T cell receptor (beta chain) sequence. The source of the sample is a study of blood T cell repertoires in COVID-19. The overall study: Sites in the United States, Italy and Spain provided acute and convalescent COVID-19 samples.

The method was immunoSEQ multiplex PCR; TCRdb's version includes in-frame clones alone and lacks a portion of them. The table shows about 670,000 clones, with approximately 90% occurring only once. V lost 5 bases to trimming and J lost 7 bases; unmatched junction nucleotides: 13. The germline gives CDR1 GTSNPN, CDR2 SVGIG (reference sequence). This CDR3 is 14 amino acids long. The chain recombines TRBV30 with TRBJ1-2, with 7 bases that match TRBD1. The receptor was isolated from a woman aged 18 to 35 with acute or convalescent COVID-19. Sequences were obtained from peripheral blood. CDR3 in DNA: TGTGCCTGGTCTGTAGAGGGGGCAAAAGTTGGCTACACCTTC. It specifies CAWSVEGAKVGYTF.